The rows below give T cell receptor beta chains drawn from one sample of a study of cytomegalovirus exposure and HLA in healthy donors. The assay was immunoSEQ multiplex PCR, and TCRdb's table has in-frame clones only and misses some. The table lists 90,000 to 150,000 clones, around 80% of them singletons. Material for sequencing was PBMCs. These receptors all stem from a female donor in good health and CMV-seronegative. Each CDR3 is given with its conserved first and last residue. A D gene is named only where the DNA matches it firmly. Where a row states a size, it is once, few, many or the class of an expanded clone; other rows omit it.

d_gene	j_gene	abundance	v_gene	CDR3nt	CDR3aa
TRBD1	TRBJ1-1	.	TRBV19	TGTGCCAGTAGTAGAGGGGGCGCGAACACTGAAGCTTTCTTT	CASSRGGANTEAFF
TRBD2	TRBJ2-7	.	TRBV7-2	TGTGCCAGCAGCTTAGGGGAGGGCCTAAGGTGGGAGCAGTACTTC	CASSLGEGLRWEQYF
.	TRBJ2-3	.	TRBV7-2	TGTGCCAGCAGCCCTGCCCCACAGGATACGCAGTATTTT	CASSPAPQDTQYF
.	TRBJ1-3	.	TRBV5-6	TGTGCCAGCAGCTTGCGGGGTACTGGAAACACCATATATTTT	CASSLRGTGNTIYF
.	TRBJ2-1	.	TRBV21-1	TGTGCCAGCAGCTCGAACCCCCTAAGGACTAGCCACAATGAGCAGTTCTTC	CASSSNPLRTSHNEQFF
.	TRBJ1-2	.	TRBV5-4	TGTGCCAGCAGCTTAATTAGCCCTGCTCCCCAACACTATGGCTACACCTTC	CASSLISPAPQHYGYTF
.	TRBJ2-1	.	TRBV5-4	TGTGCCAGCAGCTCTGCACGGGGGGCTGATGAGCAGTTCTTC	CASSSARGADEQFF
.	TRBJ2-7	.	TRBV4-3	TGCGCCAGCAGCCAAGATTTAGTCACCAGGCTCGAGCAGTACTTC	CASSQDLVTRLEQYF
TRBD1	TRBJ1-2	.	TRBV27	TGTGCCGTCCGCCCGGGACAGGGGAGCTATGGCTACACCTTC	CAVRPGQGSYGYTF
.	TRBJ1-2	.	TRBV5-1	TGCGCCAGCAGCGTGACAGCTCTGAACTATGGCTACACCTTC	CASSVTALNYGYTF
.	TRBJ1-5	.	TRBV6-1	TGTGCCAGCAGTGAAAAGGATGAGGCATATCAGCCCCAGCATTTT	CASSEKDEAYQPQHF
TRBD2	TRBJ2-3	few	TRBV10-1	TGCGCCAGCAGTGAAACTAGCGACCCAGATACGCAGTATTTT	CASSETSDPDTQYF
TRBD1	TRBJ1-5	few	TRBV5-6	TGTGCCAGCAGCTGGGGGACAGGTCAGCCCCAGCATTTT	CASSWGTGQPQHF
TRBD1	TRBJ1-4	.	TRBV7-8	TGTGCCAGCAACAAGGGGGACAGGGGGCCTGAAAAACTGTTTTTT	CASNKGDRGPEKLFF
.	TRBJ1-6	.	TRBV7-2	TGTGCCAGCAGCTTAGCCTCAGGGCTAAATTCACCCCTCCACTTT	CASSLASGLNSPLHF
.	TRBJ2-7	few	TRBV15	TGTGCCACCAGCAGAGATGCGGCGGATCGATCCTACGAGCAGTACTTC	CATSRDAADRSYEQYF
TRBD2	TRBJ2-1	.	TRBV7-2	TGTGCCAGCAGCTTAGTACTAGCGGGGGGGCCCGATGAGCAGTTCTTC	CASSLVLAGGPDEQFF
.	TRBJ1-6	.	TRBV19	TGTGCCAGTAGTACCCTGGCAGGGGTAAGTTCACCCCTCCACTTT	CASSTLAGVSSPLHF
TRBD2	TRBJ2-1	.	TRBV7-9	TGTGCCAGCAGCTCTCGCGGGGGGGCCTTTACCAATGAGCAGTTCTTC	CASSSRGGAFTNEQFF
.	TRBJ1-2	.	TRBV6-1	TGTGCCAGCAGTACACCTTGGGGACGGGAGGGCTACACCTTC	CASSTPWGREGYTF
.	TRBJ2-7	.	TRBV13	TGTGCCAGCAGCTTAGGCCCAGGGGGGAGAAACGAGCAGTACTTC	CASSLGPGGRNEQYF
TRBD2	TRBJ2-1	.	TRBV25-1	TGTGCCAGCAGTAACGGGGGGGGGAATGAGCAGTTCTTC	CASSNGGGNEQFF
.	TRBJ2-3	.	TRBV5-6	TGTGCCAGCAGCTTAAGCTGGGATACGCAGTATTTT	CASSLSWDTQYF
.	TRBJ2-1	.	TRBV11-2	TGTGCCAGCTCTATCTCGACAACATACAATGAGCAGTTCTTC	CASSISTTYNEQFF